The source of this T cell receptor beta chain is a study of T-cell memory formation after mild COVID-19. The length of the CDR3 is 15 residues. The V end lost 4 bases, the J end lost 8 bases, and 18 bases lay between the germline ends. Looked up from germline, CDR1 is SGDLS and CDR2 is YYNGEE. TCRdb reanalysed the 5' RACE reads using MiXCR and keeps one entry per CDR3 protein. The data contain about 110,000 distinct CDR3 sequences, around 11% of them singletons. This clonotype occurred a few times. V and J are TRBV9 and TRBJ1-4; D may be TRBD1 (6 bases). The specimen was PBMCs or a T cell subset sorted from them (not recorded which). The source is an adult woman who had mild COVID-19 (a few samples of this study predate the infection). Cell type and time point are not known. Written as DNA, the CDR3 is TGTGCCAGCAGCCCTTCCGGGACACAAAGCGAAAAACTGTTTTTT. It specifies CASSPSGTQSEKLFF.